The 3 T cell receptor beta chains below come from one sample, sequenced in a study of breast tumors, draining lymph nodes, adjacent tissues. Breast cancer patients provided tissue from their axillary draining lymph nodes. TCRdb itself ran the multiplex PCR reads through MiXCR, one entry per CDR3 protein. The sample includes approximately 89,000 distinct CDR3 sequences, 25% to 35% of them seen just once. The source material was axillary lymph node tissue. The receptors shown here come from a female donor with breast cancer. Some clones in this sample may be carry-over from other donors' samples.

This clonotype occurred many times. The chain combines TRBV7-9 with TRBJ1-5; D unresolved. Germline CDR1 and CDR2: SEHNR and FQNEAQ (reference sequence). Trimming pared 8 bases from V and 0 bases from J, leaving 11 bases between. The CDR3 covers 14 residues. In DNA, the CDR3 is TGTGCCAGCGATGACGGGTATAGCAATCAGCCCCAGCATTTT. It encodes CASDDGYSNQPQHF.

This clonotype was seen many times. This chain joins TRBV5-1 and TRBJ2-1; 11 bases are a match to TRBD2. Trimming at V came to 5 bases and at J to 8 bases, leaving 9 bases not matched to a gene. In germline, CDR1 is SGHRS, CDR2 YFSETQ. The CDR3 runs 15 residues. CDR3 in amino acids: CASRPTSGIIYEQFF. Here the CDR3 DNA reads TGCGCCAGCAGGCCGACTAGCGGGATAATATATGAGCAGTTCTTC. The full variable domain, in which reference TRBV5-1 and TRBJ2-1 provide the parts outside the CDR3, is KAGVTQTPRYLIKTRGQQVTLSCSPISGHRSVSWYQQTPGQGLQFLFEYFSETQRNKGNFPGRFSGRQFSNSRSEMNVSTLELGDSALYLCASRPTSGIIYEQFFGPGTRLTVL.

This clonotype occurred many times. At one boundary the junction diverges from the germline segment, which might be a read error. This CDR3 is CASSLGPAMGF. The CDR3 nucleotides are TGCGCCAGCAGCTTGGGGCCAGCTATGGGTTTT. The chain uses TRBV5-1 and TRBJ2-3; no definite D call. Germline CDR1 SGHRS, CDR2 YFSETQ. CDR3 size: 11 residues.